These T cell receptor beta chains were read from a single sample in a study of post-analysis software for immune sequencing data. TCRdb called the PCR reads again in MiXCR, with one record for every CDR3 protein. The sample has 350,000 to 500,000 distinct CDR3 sequences, 39% seen once. Sample: blood. The receptors were sampled from a girl aged 2 to 9 with multiple sclerosis. Both conserved end residues are part of each CDR3. D genes are given only for firm matches. Clone size is given for some rows only: seen once, a few or many times, or a class if the clone is expanded.

v_call: TRBV20-1; d_call: TRBD2; j_call: TRBJ2-1; clone_size: -; cdr3_aa: CSANHLGTSRNNEQFF; cdr3_nt: TGCAGTGCTAATCACCTTGGGACTAGCAGAAACAATGAGCAGTTCTTC
v_call: TRBV5-5; d_call: -; j_call: TRBJ1-2; clone_size: few; cdr3_aa: CASSLFPAINYGYTF; cdr3_nt: TGTGCCAGCAGCTTGTTCCCGGCCATTAACTATGGCTACACCTTC
v_call: TRBV7-2; d_call: TRBD1; j_call: TRBJ2-7; clone_size: -; cdr3_aa: CASSFGQGVYF; cdr3_nt: TGTGCCAGCAGCTTCGGACAGGGGGTTTACTTC
v_call: TRBV7-3; d_call: TRBD2; j_call: TRBJ2-2; clone_size: -; cdr3_aa: CASSPHIGLGANTGELFF; cdr3_nt: TGTGCCAGCAGCCCACACATTGGACTAGGAGCGAACACCGGGGAGCTGTTTTTT
v_call: TRBV10-3; d_call: -; j_call: TRBJ1-1; clone_size: -; cdr3_aa: CAISEIWDTEAFF; cdr3_nt: TGTGCCATCAGTGAGATTTGGGACACTGAAGCTTTCTTT
v_call: TRBV5-6; d_call: TRBD2; j_call: TRBJ2-3; clone_size: few; cdr3_aa: CASSLWLAGRSDTQYF; cdr3_nt: TGTGCCAGCAGCTTGTGGCTAGCGGGGCGCTCAGATACGCAGTATTTT
v_call: TRBV5-1; d_call: -; j_call: TRBJ2-7; clone_size: -; cdr3_aa: CASSLERQGWYEQYF; cdr3_nt: TGCGCCAGCAGCTTGGAGCGGCAGGGGTGGTACGAGCAGTACTTC
v_call: TRBV12-3/TRBV12-4; d_call: -; j_call: TRBJ2-4; clone_size: -; cdr3_aa: CASSTQSLAKNIQYF; cdr3_nt: TGTGCCAGCAGTACACAATCCTTAGCCAAAAACATTCAGTACTTC
v_call: TRBV6-2/TRBV6-3; d_call: TRBD1; j_call: TRBJ1-1; clone_size: once; cdr3_aa: CASSGQGAPRNTEAFF; cdr3_nt: TGTGCCAGCAGTGGACAGGGCGCCCCCCGGAACACTGAAGCTTTCTTT
v_call: TRBV5-1; d_call: -; j_call: TRBJ1-3; clone_size: once; cdr3_aa: CASSLGGRSSGNTIYF; cdr3_nt: TGCGCCAGCAGCTTGGGGGGACGTTCCTCTGGAAACACCATATATTTT
v_call: TRBV29-1; d_call: -; j_call: TRBJ1-1; clone_size: -; cdr3_aa: CSVTGGVNTEAFF; cdr3_nt: TGCAGCGTTACCGGCGGTGTGAACACTGAAGCTTTCTTT
v_call: TRBV20-1; d_call: -; j_call: TRBJ2-3; clone_size: -; cdr3_aa: CSARGGAYTQYF; cdr3_nt: TGCAGTGCTAGAGGGGGGGCATATACGCAGTATTTT
v_call: TRBV9; d_call: TRBD1; j_call: TRBJ2-3; clone_size: few; cdr3_aa: CASSVHQGANTDTQYF; cdr3_nt: TGTGCCAGCAGCGTACATCAGGGGGCGAACACAGATACGCAGTATTTT
v_call: TRBV4-1; d_call: -; j_call: TRBJ1-1; clone_size: -; cdr3_aa: CASSQGQVGPNTEAFF; cdr3_nt: TGCGCCAGCAGCCAAGGGCAGGTTGGACCCAACACTGAAGCTTTCTTT
v_call: TRBV4-3; d_call: -; j_call: TRBJ2-3; clone_size: -; cdr3_aa: CASSQDWVSGTQYF; cdr3_nt: TGCGCCAGCAGCCAAGATTGGGTTAGTGGTACGCAGTATTTT
v_call: TRBV7-3; d_call: TRBD1; j_call: TRBJ1-1; clone_size: -; cdr3_aa: CASRRDRGSNTEAFF; cdr3_nt: TGTGCCAGCAGACGGGACAGGGGGTCGAACACTGAAGCTTTCTTT
v_call: TRBV2; d_call: TRBD1; j_call: TRBJ2-3; clone_size: -; cdr3_aa: CASITGTGTDTQYF; cdr3_nt: TGTGCCAGCATAACCGGGACAGGCACAGATACGCAGTATTTT
v_call: TRBV3-1; d_call: TRBD1; j_call: TRBJ2-7; clone_size: few; cdr3_aa: CASSQIAGQGTYEQYF; cdr3_nt: TGTGCCAGCAGCCAAATAGCTGGACAGGGGACCTACGAGCAGTACTTC
v_call: TRBV7-9; d_call: -; j_call: TRBJ2-5; clone_size: -; cdr3_aa: CASSPPEREIQETQYF; cdr3_nt: TGTGCCAGCAGCCCCCCGGAAAGGGAAATCCAAGAGACCCAGTACTTC
v_call: TRBV7-6; d_call: -; j_call: TRBJ2-5; clone_size: -; cdr3_aa: CASSLRTEDYGQYF; cdr3_nt: TGTGCCAGCAGCTTAAGGACAGAGGACTACGGGCAGTACTTC
v_call: TRBV7-3; d_call: TRBD2; j_call: TRBJ2-7; clone_size: few; cdr3_aa: CASSAGTSGTEQYF; cdr3_nt: TGTGCCAGCAGCGCCGGGACTAGCGGGACCGAGCAGTACTTC
v_call: TRBV5-1; d_call: -; j_call: TRBJ2-3; clone_size: -; cdr3_aa: CASSLATRSTDTQYF; cdr3_nt: TGCGCCAGCAGCTTGGCGACTAGAAGCACAGATACGCAGTATTTT
v_call: TRBV29-1; d_call: -; j_call: TRBJ1-2; clone_size: once; cdr3_aa: CSVRFRDFYGYTF; cdr3_nt: TGCAGCGTGAGGTTCCGGGACTTCTATGGCTACACCTTC
v_call: TRBV7-6; d_call: TRBD1; j_call: TRBJ2-3; clone_size: -; cdr3_aa: CASSRLSGGITDTQYF; cdr3_nt: TGTGCCAGCAGCCGACTATCAGGGGGCATAACAGATACGCAGTATTTT
v_call: TRBV20-1; d_call: -; j_call: TRBJ2-4; clone_size: -; cdr3_aa: CSARGGAREPSKNIQYF; cdr3_nt: TGCAGTGCTAGAGGGGGGGCGCGGGAGCCCTCCAAAAACATTCAGTACTTC
v_call: TRBV25-1; d_call: -; j_call: TRBJ2-4; clone_size: -; cdr3_aa: CVSSELQWEWSIQYF; cdr3_nt: TGTGTCAGCAGTGAATTGCAGTGGGAGTGGAGCATTCAGTACTTC
v_call: TRBV20-1; d_call: TRBD1; j_call: TRBJ2-5; clone_size: few; cdr3_aa: CSARASNRTGAGETQYF; cdr3_nt: TGCAGTGCTAGAGCCTCAAACAGGACAGGGGCGGGGGAGACCCAGTACTTC
v_call: TRBV5-1; d_call: -; j_call: TRBJ2-5; clone_size: -; cdr3_aa: CASSLATVRFQETQYF; cdr3_nt: TGCGCCAGCAGCTTGGCCACGGTCAGATTCCAAGAGACCCAGTACTTC
v_call: TRBV12-3/TRBV12-4; d_call: TRBD1; j_call: TRBJ2-1; clone_size: -; cdr3_aa: CASSSRRGLLNEQFF; cdr3_nt: TGTGCCAGCAGTTCCCGCAGGGGGCTGTTAAATGAGCAGTTCTTC
v_call: TRBV15; d_call: TRBD1; j_call: TRBJ2-3; clone_size: -; cdr3_aa: CATSRGGQASIDTQYF; cdr3_nt: TGTGCCACCAGCAGAGGAGGACAGGCCAGCATAGATACGCAGTATTTT
v_call: TRBV7-9; d_call: -; j_call: TRBJ1-2; clone_size: few; cdr3_aa: CASSPQGRIYGYTF; cdr3_nt: TGTGCCAGCAGCCCTCAGGGGCGTATATATGGCTACACCTTC
v_call: TRBV28; d_call: -; j_call: TRBJ2-5; clone_size: -; cdr3_aa: CASRPTGRRETQYF; cdr3_nt: TGTGCCAGCAGACCGACAGGAAGGAGGGAGACCCAGTACTTC
v_call: TRBV5-1; d_call: TRBD1; j_call: TRBJ1-1; clone_size: -; cdr3_aa: CASSLVTGMNTEAFF; cdr3_nt: TGCGCCAGCAGCTTGGTGACAGGGATGAACACTGAAGCTTTCTTT
v_call: TRBV28; d_call: TRBD2; j_call: TRBJ2-1; clone_size: -; cdr3_aa: CASSSSGKSYNEQFF; cdr3_nt: TGTGCCAGCAGTTCTAGCGGGAAGTCCTACAATGAGCAGTTCTTC
v_call: TRBV4-3; d_call: TRBD1; j_call: TRBJ1-5; clone_size: once; cdr3_aa: CASSQEWTGGDQPQHF; cdr3_nt: TGCGCCAGCAGCCAGGAATGGACAGGGGGCGATCAGCCCCAGCATTTT
v_call: TRBV7-6; d_call: TRBD1; j_call: TRBJ2-7; clone_size: few; cdr3_aa: CASSLEGQAYEQYF; cdr3_nt: TGTGCCAGCAGCTTAGAGGGACAGGCCTACGAGCAGTACTTC
v_call: TRBV27; d_call: -; j_call: TRBJ2-3; clone_size: -; cdr3_aa: CASSGFTPSDTQYF; cdr3_nt: TGTGCCAGCAGTGGGTTTACCCCGTCAGATACGCAGTATTTT
v_call: TRBV7-2; d_call: -; j_call: TRBJ2-5; clone_size: -; cdr3_aa: CASSLYPRTHSYNEQYF; cdr3_nt: TGTGCCAGCAGCTTATACCCCAGGACTCACTCTTACAATGAGCAGTACTTC
v_call: TRBV7-2; d_call: TRBD2; j_call: TRBJ2-7; clone_size: -; cdr3_aa: CASSLVAGAASEQYF; cdr3_nt: TGTGCCAGCAGCTTAGTTGCGGGAGCAGCGAGCGAGCAGTACTTC
v_call: TRBV29-1; d_call: -; j_call: TRBJ2-3; clone_size: once; cdr3_aa: CSVEGRVVSDTQYF; cdr3_nt: TGCAGCGTTGAAGGGAGGGTGGTCTCAGATACGCAGTATTTT
v_call: TRBV28; d_call: TRBD2; j_call: TRBJ2-1; clone_size: -; cdr3_aa: CASSYLEAGGLSGRGEQFF; cdr3_nt: TGTGCCAGCAGTTATTTAGAAGCCGGGGGTCTCTCTGGGAGGGGTGAGCAGTTCTTC
v_call: TRBV7-3; d_call: -; j_call: TRBJ1-6; clone_size: few; cdr3_aa: CASSRGAARSPLHF; cdr3_nt: TGTGCCAGCAGCAGGGGGGCGGCAAGGTCACCCCTCCACTTT
v_call: TRBV7-6; d_call: TRBD2; j_call: TRBJ2-3; clone_size: -; cdr3_aa: CASSLALAGGYTQYF; cdr3_nt: TGTGCCAGCAGCTTAGCCCTAGCGGGAGGATATACGCAGTATTTT
v_call: TRBV20-1; d_call: -; j_call: TRBJ2-7; clone_size: -; cdr3_aa: CSATSAFRESGYEQYF; cdr3_nt: TGCAGTGCTACGTCAGCCTTCAGGGAATCTGGCTACGAGCAGTACTTC
v_call: TRBV29-1; d_call: TRBD1; j_call: TRBJ2-6; clone_size: -; cdr3_aa: CSVAGGAGANVLTF; cdr3_nt: TGCAGCGTCGCAGGGGGCGCTGGGGCCAACGTCCTGACTTTC
v_call: TRBV15; d_call: -; j_call: TRBJ2-2; clone_size: -; cdr3_aa: CATSREADSFTGELFF; cdr3_nt: TGTGCCACCAGCAGAGAAGCGGACAGTTTCACTGGGGAGCTGTTTTTT
v_call: TRBV29-1; d_call: TRBD1; j_call: TRBJ2-1; clone_size: few; cdr3_aa: CSVRTGSVTEQFF; cdr3_nt: TGCAGCGTTAGGACAGGGAGTGTGACTGAGCAGTTCTTC
v_call: TRBV20-1; d_call: TRBD2; j_call: TRBJ2-5; clone_size: -; cdr3_aa: CSARGGLAIETQYF; cdr3_nt: TGCAGTGCTAGAGGGGGACTAGCGATAGAGACCCAGTACTTC
v_call: TRBV20-1; d_call: -; j_call: TRBJ1-1; clone_size: -; cdr3_aa: CSATDSLNTEAFF; cdr3_nt: TGCAGTGCTACTGACAGCCTGAACACTGAAGCTTTCTTT
v_call: TRBV5-1; d_call: -; j_call: TRBJ2-1; clone_size: few; cdr3_aa: CASSGRGAAYNEQFF; cdr3_nt: TGCGCCAGCAGTGGTCGGGGGGCGGCCTACAATGAGCAGTTCTTC
v_call: TRBV28; d_call: TRBD2; j_call: TRBJ2-4; clone_size: -; cdr3_aa: CASSLWASGLAKNIQYF; cdr3_nt: TGTGCCAGCAGTTTATGGGCTAGCGGACTAGCCAAAAACATTCAGTACTTC
v_call: TRBV3-1; d_call: -; j_call: TRBJ1-2; clone_size: -; cdr3_aa: CASSQGGALTNYGYTF; cdr3_nt: TGTGCCAGCAGCCAAGGTGGGGCTTTGACGAACTATGGCTACACCTTC
v_call: TRBV20-1; d_call: -; j_call: TRBJ2-7; clone_size: few; cdr3_aa: CSARAWPAGLYEQYF; cdr3_nt: TGCAGTGCTAGAGCGTGGCCGGCAGGGCTCTACGAGCAGTACTTC
v_call: TRBV12-3/TRBV12-4; d_call: -; j_call: TRBJ2-7; clone_size: many; cdr3_aa: CASSFADYEQYF; cdr3_nt: TGTGCCAGCAGTTTTGCAGACTACGAGCAGTACTTC
v_call: TRBV4-2; d_call: TRBD2; j_call: TRBJ2-3; clone_size: -; cdr3_aa: CASSQDQRGRRGDTQYF; cdr3_nt: TGTGCCAGCAGCCAAGATCAGCGGGGCAGGCGTGGAGATACGCAGTATTTT
v_call: TRBV6-1; d_call: TRBD1; j_call: TRBJ1-2; clone_size: few; cdr3_aa: CASSDDREDGRGYTF; cdr3_nt: TGTGCCAGCAGTGACGACAGGGAAGATGGGCGAGGCTACACCTTC